This T cell receptor beta chain was sequenced for a study of blood T cell repertoires in COVID-19. Study-level information: T cells, B-cell-depleted T cells, or PBMCs supplied cDNA or gDNA.

In the source study's methods: Counts of nucleated cells, estimated from reference gene primer amplification, were obtained. Profiled with immunoSEQ multiplex PCR; TCRdb holds only in-frame clones, not every one. V, J and clone size were drawn from that table, and D and trimming were deduced from the DNA. The sample contains about 200,000 clones, over 80% of which appear only once. Seattle's cohort entered during active infection and was followed longitudinally. This TCR derives from a woman aged 55-69 years with COVID-19, enrolled during active disease. Sequencing was performed on peripheral blood.

The CDR3 DNA is TGTGCCAGCAGTCAACCCCAGGGATCTGGGGCCAACGTCCTGACTTTC. Its translation is CASSQPQGSGANVLTF. This sequence joins TRBV7-8 and TRBJ2-6; D is perhaps TRBD1 (5 bases). V was shortened by 6 bases and J by 1 base, with 13 bases between the two germline ends. The V gene's germline CDR1 is SGHVS and CDR2 FQNEAQ. The CDR3 consists of 16 residues.